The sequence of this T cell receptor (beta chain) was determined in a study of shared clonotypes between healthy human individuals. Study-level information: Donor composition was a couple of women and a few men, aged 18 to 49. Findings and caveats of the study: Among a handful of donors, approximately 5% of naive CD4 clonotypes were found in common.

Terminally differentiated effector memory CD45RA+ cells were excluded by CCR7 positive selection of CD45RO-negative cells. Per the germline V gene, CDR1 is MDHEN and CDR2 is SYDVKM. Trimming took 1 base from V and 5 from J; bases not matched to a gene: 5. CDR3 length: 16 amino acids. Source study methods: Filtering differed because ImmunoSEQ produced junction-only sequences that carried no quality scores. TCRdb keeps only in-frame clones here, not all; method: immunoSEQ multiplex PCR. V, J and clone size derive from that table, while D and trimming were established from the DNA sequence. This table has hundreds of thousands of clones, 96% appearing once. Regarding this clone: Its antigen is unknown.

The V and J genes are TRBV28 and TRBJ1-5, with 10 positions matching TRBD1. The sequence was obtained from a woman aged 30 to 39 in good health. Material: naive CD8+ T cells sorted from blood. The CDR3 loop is CASSLYRTGGDQPQHF. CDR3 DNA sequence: TGTGCCAGCAGTTTATACCGGACAGGGGGTGATCAGCCCCAGCATTTT.